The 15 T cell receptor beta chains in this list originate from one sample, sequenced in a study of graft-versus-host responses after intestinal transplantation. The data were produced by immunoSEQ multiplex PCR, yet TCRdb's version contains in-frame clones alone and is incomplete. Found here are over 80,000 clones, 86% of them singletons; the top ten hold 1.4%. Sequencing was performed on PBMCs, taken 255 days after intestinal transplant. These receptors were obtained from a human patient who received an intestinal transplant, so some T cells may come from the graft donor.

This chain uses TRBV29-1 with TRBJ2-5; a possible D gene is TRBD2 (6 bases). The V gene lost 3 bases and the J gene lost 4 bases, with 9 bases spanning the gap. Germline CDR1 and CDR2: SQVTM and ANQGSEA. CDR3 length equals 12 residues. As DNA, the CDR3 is TGCAGCGTTGACGGGGGAAGAGAGACCCAGTACTTC. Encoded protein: CSVDGGRETQYF.

The CDR3 is CASSPYLPGQVNTGELFF. DNA for the CDR3: TGTGCCAGCTCACCTTACCTCCCGGGACAGGTCAACACCGGGGAGCTGTTTTTT. The chain joins TRBV18 to TRBJ2-2; 8 positions agree with TRBD1. From germline, CDR1 is KGHSH and CDR2 LQKENI. V dropped 3 bases and J dropped 2; count of bases not matched to a gene: 11. This CDR3 contains 18 residues.

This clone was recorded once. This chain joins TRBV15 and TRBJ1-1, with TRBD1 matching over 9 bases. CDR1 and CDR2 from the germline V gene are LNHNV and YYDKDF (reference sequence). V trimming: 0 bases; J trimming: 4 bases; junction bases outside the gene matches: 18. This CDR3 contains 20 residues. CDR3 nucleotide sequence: TGTGCCACCAGCAGAGATAGGACAGGGGTATATTCGGTGCGCGGCACTGAAGCTTTCTTT. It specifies CATSRDRTGVYSVRGTEAFF.

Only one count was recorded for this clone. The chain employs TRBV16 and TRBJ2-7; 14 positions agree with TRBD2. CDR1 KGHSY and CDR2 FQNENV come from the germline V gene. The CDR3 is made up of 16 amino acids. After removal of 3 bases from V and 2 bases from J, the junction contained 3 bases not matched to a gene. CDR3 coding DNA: TGTGCCAGCAGCCATGAGGGACTAGCGGGAGCCTACGAGCAGTACTTC. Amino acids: CASSHEGLAGAYEQYF.

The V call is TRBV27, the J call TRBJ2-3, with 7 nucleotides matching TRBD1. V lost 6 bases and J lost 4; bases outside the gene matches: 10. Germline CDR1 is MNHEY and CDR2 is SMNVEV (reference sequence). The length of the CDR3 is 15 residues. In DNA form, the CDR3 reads TGTGCCAGCAGCCCCGACAGGGTGGAAGCAGATACGCAGTATTTT. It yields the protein CASSPDRVEADTQYF.

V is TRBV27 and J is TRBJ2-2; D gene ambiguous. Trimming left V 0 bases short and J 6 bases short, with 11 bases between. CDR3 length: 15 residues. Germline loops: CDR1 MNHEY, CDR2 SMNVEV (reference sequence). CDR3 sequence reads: CASSLSETGAGELFF. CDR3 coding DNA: TGTGCCAGCAGTTTATCTGAAACGGGCGCCGGGGAGCTGTTTTTT.

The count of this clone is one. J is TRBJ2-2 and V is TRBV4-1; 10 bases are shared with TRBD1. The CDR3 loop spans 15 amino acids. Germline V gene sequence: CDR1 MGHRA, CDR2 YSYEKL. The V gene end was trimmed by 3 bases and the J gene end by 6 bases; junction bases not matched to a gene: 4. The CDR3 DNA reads TGCGCCAGCAGCCACGGACAGGGGGGTGCCGGGGAGCTGTTTTTT. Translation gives CASSHGQGGAGELFF.

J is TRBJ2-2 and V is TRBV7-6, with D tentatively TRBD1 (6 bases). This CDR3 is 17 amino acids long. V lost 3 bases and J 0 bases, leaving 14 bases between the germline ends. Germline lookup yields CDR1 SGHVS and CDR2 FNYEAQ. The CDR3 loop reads CASSLIPGHSNTGELFF. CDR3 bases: TGTGCCAGCAGCTTGATACCGGGACACTCGAACACCGGGGAGCTGTTTTTT.

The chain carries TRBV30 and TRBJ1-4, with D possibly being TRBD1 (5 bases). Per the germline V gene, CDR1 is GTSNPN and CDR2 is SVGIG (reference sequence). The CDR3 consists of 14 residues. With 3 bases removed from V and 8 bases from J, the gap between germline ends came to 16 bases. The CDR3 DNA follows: TGTGCCTGGAGCCTGCAGGGACGAAGGGAAAAACTGTTTTTT. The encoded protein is CAWSLQGRREKLFF.

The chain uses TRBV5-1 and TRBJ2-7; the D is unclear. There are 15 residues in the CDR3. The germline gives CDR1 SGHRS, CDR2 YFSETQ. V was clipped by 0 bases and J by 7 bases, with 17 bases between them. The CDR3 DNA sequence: TGCGCCAGCAGCTTGGCCGGTCCCAGGCCCATGGAGCAGTACTTC. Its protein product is CASSLAGPRPMEQYF.

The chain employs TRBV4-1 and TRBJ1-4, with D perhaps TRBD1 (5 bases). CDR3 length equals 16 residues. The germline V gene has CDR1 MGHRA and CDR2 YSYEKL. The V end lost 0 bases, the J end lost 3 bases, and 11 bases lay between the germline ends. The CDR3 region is CASSQDRGRANEKLFF. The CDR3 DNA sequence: TGCGCCAGCAGCCAAGATCGGGGACGGGCTAATGAAAAACTGTTTTTT.

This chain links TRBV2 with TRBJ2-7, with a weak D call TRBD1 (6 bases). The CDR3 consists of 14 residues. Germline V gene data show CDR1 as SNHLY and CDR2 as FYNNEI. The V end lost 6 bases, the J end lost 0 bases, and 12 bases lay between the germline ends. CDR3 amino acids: CASSSGHSSYEQYF. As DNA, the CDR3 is TGTGCCAGCAGCTCGGGACATTCCTCCTACGAGCAGTACTTC.

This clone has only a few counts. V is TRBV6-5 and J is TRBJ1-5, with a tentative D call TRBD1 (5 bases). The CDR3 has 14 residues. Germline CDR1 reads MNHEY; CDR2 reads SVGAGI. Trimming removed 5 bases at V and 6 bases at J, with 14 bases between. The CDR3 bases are TGTGCCAGCAGTGGGGGTAGTGTTGGTCAGCCCCAGCATTTT. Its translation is CASSGGSVGQPQHF.

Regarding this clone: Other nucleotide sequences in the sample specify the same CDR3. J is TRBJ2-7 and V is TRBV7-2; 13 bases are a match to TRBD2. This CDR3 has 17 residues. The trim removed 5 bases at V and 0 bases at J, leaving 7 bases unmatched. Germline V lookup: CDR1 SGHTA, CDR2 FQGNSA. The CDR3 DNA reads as TGTGCCAGCAGCCCTACACGGACTAGCGGGAGCTCCTACGAGCAGTACTTC. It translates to CASSPTRTSGSSYEQYF.

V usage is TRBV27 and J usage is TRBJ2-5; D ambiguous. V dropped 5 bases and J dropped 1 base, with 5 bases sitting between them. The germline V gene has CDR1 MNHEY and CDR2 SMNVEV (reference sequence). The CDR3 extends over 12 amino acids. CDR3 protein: CASSHRQETQYF. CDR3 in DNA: TGTGCCAGCAGTCACCGCCAAGAGACCCAGTACTTC.